This TCR beta chain was captured by sequencing in a study of regulatory T cells in long-lasting Graves disease. This clonotype was found many times. Its target is not known. Findings of the study overall: Between persistent patients, a few thousand public clonotypes were shared, exceeding the 900 to 1,000 shared between new patients.

Per germline, CDR1 KGHDR and CDR2 SFDVKD. The V and J ends lost 4 bases and 3 bases respectively, with 15 bases between them. The CDR3 extends over 16 amino acids. TCR beta libraries were built with iRepertoire HTBI primers and Arm-PCR of CDR3 regions. In TCRdb, the multiplex PCR reads were re-called with MiXCR into one record per CDR3 protein. The sample has 350,000 to 550,000 distinct CDR3 sequences, 14% seen once. Time point: newly diagnosed GD, antithyroid drugs for less than 3 months. After RNA was extracted from PBMCs, the TCR library was made from it. These data are also associated with another study on T cells in Graves' hyperthyroidism and ophthalmopathy.

This clonotype originated in a woman between 50 and 59 years old with Graves disease. The material was peripheral blood mononuclear cells (PBMCs), obtained at new diagnosis, from a patient treated with antithyroid drugs. The V gene is TRBV24-1, the J gene TRBJ1-3; D call uncertain. Written as DNA, the CDR3 is TGTGCCACCAGTGAACTTGTTGGACCAAGTGGAAACACCATATATTTT. Translating it yields CATSELVGPSGNTIYF.